Given below is one T cell receptor (beta chain) in context. V was pared by 3 bases and J by 4 bases, with 9 bases between. CDR1 SNHLY and CDR2 FYNNEI come from the germline V gene. This CDR3 is 13 amino acids long. The sample is drawn from a study of blood T cells in healthy people across ages. Study-wide background: Template switching picked up about one barcoded beta molecule for each two T cells.

PCR was performed a second time for roughly 7 to 11 cycles using a sample-barcoded 5' primer and a J-beta primer mix. From the 5' RACE reads, TCRdb called clonotypes with MiXCR, one entry per CDR3 protein. Of 700,000 to 900,000 distinct CDR3 sequences listed, more than 25% are singletons. The same sample was also studied in work on T cells of mothers and their children. That work adds: Related and unrelated pairs show TCR recombination output that thymic selection shapes similarly. There was no detection of any persistent microchimeric T cell clones.

The specimen was blood. The sequence came from a boy aged 5 to 17 in good health. V and J are TRBV2 and TRBJ1-2, with D hard to call. The CDR3 nucleotides read TGTGCCAGCAGTGATTCGGGTGGCTATGGCTACACCTTC. Amino acids: CASSDSGGYGYTF.